These 5 T cell receptor beta chains were all obtained from the same sample, sequenced in a study of T cells in Graves' hyperthyroidism and ophthalmopathy. There were TCR beta CDR3 regions amplified from RNA transcripts. HTBI primers were the set used in a first-round RT-PCR of the TCR CDR3. TCRdb ran MiXCR on the multiplex PCR reads and lists one entry per CDR3 protein. This table has around 200,000 distinct CDR3 sequences, about 16% appearing once. The sequencing input was blood. Every receptor here comes from a man in his forties or fifties with Graves' hyperthyroidism.

Ten or more counts support this clonotype. The V call is TRBV30, the J call TRBJ2-1, with 10 bases identical to TRBD2. Germline loops: CDR1 GTSNPN, CDR2 SVGIG (reference sequence). CDR3 length: 15 residues. Trimming took 0 bases from V and 7 from J; bases not matched to a gene: 6. CDR3 nucleotides: TGTGCCTGGAGTGTACGCAGCGGGGGGGCTAATGAGCAGTTCTTC. Translating gives CAWSVRSGGANEQFF.

The chain carries TRBV12-3 or TRBV12-4 and TRBJ2-1; 9 positions match TRBD2. J lost 10 bases, V lost 6 bases, and 4 bases had no gene match. The CDR3 is 12 amino acids. The chain's CDR3 is CASSSSGVEQFF. The CDR3 DNA reads as TGTGCCAGCAGCTCTAGCGGGGTAGAGCAGTTCTTC.

This clonotype has ten or more counts. The genes are TRBV24-1 and TRBJ2-7; D remains ambiguous. Germline V lookup: CDR1 KGHDR, CDR2 SFDVKD. With 3 bases removed from V and 3 bases from J, the gap between germline ends came to 8 bases. The CDR3 spans 13 residues. The CDR3 sequence: CATSDPNSYEQYF. CDR3 DNA sequence: TGTGCCACCAGTGATCCTAACAGCTACGAGCAGTACTTC.

Regarding this clonotype: A read error is possible here, since a much larger clone lies one base away. The chain uses TRBV7-2 and TRBJ2-7; D possibly corresponds to TRBD1 (5 bases). The CDR3 totals 14 residues. From germline, CDR1 is SGHTA and CDR2 FQGNSA. The DNA for the CDR3 is TGTGCCGGCAGCAACGACAGATTCTCCTACGAGCAGTACTTC. This translates into CAGSNDRFSYEQYF.

This clonotype was found a few times. The chain is built from TRBV7-2 and TRBJ2-3; 9 bases fit TRBD1. V lost 5 bases, J lost 2 bases, and 8 bases stayed unmatched. CDR1 SGHTA and CDR2 FQGNSA come from the germline V gene. The CDR3 consists of 16 residues. In DNA form, the CDR3 reads TGTGCCAGCAGCCGTTCCGGGACAGGGTCCACAGATACGCAGTATTTT. It specifies CASSRSGTGSTDTQYF.